This TCR beta chain was identified during a study of cytomegalovirus exposure and HLA in healthy donors. The CDR3 covers 14 residues. Germline CDR1 MNHEY, CDR2 SMNVEV (reference sequence). V lost 8 bases, J lost 0 bases, and 11 bases lay in between. With 60 Vbeta and 13 Jbeta primers, the PCR was carried out. Libraries were prepared by immunoSEQ multiplex PCR; TCRdb keeps only in-frame clonotypes and omits some of them. This table has some 150,000 clones, roughly 80% appearing once. The receptor's source is a female donor in good health and CMV-seronegative. V gene TRBV27 combines with J gene TRBJ1-3; D may be TRBD1 (6 bases). Sequencing input: PBMCs. DNA for the CDR3: TGTGCCAGCGCTCTCAGGGGCTCTGGAAACACCATATATTTT. This encodes CASALRGSGNTIYF.